The 31 T cell receptor beta chains below come from one sample, sequenced in a study of a mutant IDH1 vaccine in newly diagnosed glioma. The time point: baseline, week 1 (first vaccination visit). Specified treatment: pre-vaccination baseline after standard-of-care therapy. Using immunoSEQ multiplex PCR, the repertoire was profiled, and TCRdb retains in-frame clones only, with some absent. The sample lists some 95,000 clones, about 82% occurring once. The specimen was PBMCs, collected from a glioma patient treated with radiotherapy, temozolomide or both. These receptors originate from a man in his forties with glioma.

This sequence joins TRBV5-6 and TRBJ2-7; D may be TRBD1 (6 bases). The V end lost 3 bases, the J end lost 4 bases, and 20 bases lay between the germline ends. The CDR3 runs 16 residues. Germline V gene data show CDR1 as SGHDT and CDR2 as YYEEEE. CDR3 sequence: CASSSELSTGLYEQYF. The CDR3, as DNA: TGTGCCAGCAGCTCAGAATTATCGACAGGCCTTTACGAGCAGTACTTC.

This clone was observed many times. V and J are TRBV14 and TRBJ1-1; D unresolved. This CDR3 is built from 10 residues. The V end was cut by 0 bases, the J end by 11 bases, with 4 bases between. CDR1 SGHDN and CDR2 FVKESK come from the germline V gene. CDR3 coding DNA: TGTGCCAGCAGCCAAGAGGAGGCTTTCTTT. Residues: CASSQEEAFF.

The J gene is TRBJ1-1, the V gene TRBV2; D uncertain. The V gene lost 6 bases and the J gene lost 1 base, with 21 bases spanning the gap. Germline V lookup: CDR1 SNHLY, CDR2 FYNNEI. CDR3 length: 17 residues. The CDR3 loop is CASRTPRTGNSNTEAFF. The DNA of the CDR3 is TGTGCCAGCAGAACACCCAGGACGGGAAATTCGAACACTGAAGCTTTCTTT. The whole variable domain, filled in from reference TRBV2 and TRBJ1-1, reads EPEVTQTPSHQVTQMGQEVILRCVPISNHLYFYWYRQILGQKVEFLVSFYNNEISEKSEIFDDQFSVERPDGSNFTLKIRSTKLEDSAMYFCASRTPRTGNSNTEAFFGQGTRLTVV.

The chain recombines TRBV15 with TRBJ2-1, with 7 bases identical to TRBD1. Trimming at V came to 1 base and at J to 2 bases, leaving 5 bases not matched to a gene. Germline CDR1 LNHNV, CDR2 YYDKDF (reference sequence). This CDR3 contains 16 residues. The CDR3 sequence is CATSRAGQAAYNEQFF. CDR3 in DNA: TGTGCCACCAGCAGAGCCGGACAGGCCGCCTACAATGAGCAGTTCTTC. Based on the CDR3 plus reference TRBV15 and TRBJ2-1, the full variable domain is DAMVIQNPRYQVTQFGKPVTLSCSQTLNHNVMYWYQQKSSQAPKLLFHYYDKDFNNEADTPDNFQSRRPNTSFCFLDIRSPGLGDTAMYLCATSRAGQAAYNEQFFGPGTRLTVL.

This chain uses TRBV28 with TRBJ1-1; TRBD1 is a possible D gene (5 bases). CDR3 length: 16 amino acids. Trimming took off 2 bases at V and 4 bases at J, with 17 bases between the two ends. The germline CDR1 and CDR2 sequences are MDHEN and SYDVKM. DNA for the CDR3: TGTGCCAGCAGTTTAACGTATCAGGGATCTTCCACTGAAGCTTTCTTT. This encodes CASSLTYQGSSTEAFF.

The CDR3 here is CASTMTGASYGYTF. The CDR3 nucleotides are TGTGCCAGCACCATGACAGGGGCCAGCTATGGCTACACCTTC. The J gene is TRBJ1-2, the V gene TRBV6-1; 8 bases align to TRBD1. With 7 bases clipped from V and 4 bases from J, the junction kept 8 bases outside the gene matches. This CDR3 comprises 14 residues. Germline V lookup: CDR1 MNHNS, CDR2 SASEGT.

The chain carries TRBV7-9 and TRBJ2-7; TRBD2 matches at 8 bases. The germline V gene encodes CDR1 SEHNR and CDR2 FQNEAQ (reference sequence). Losses at the gene ends were 0 bases for V and 0 bases for J; bases not matched to a gene: 10. This CDR3 has 18 residues. The CDR3 is CASSLAVDSGTYSYEQYF. DNA of the CDR3: TGTGCCAGCAGCTTAGCGGTGGATAGCGGGACCTACTCCTACGAGCAGTACTTC. Based on the CDR3 plus reference TRBV7-9 and TRBJ2-7, the full variable domain is DTGVSQNPRHKITKRGQNVTFRCDPISEHNRLYWYRQTLGQGPEFLTYFQNEAQLEKSRLLSDRFSAERPKGSFSTLEIQRTEQGDSAMYLCASSLAVDSGTYSYEQYFGPGTRLTVT.

V usage is TRBV9 and J usage is TRBJ1-2; TRBD1 aligns across 7 bases. V gave up 4 bases and J gave up 8 bases; unmatched junction bases: 11. The CDR3 is 14 amino acids. The germline V gene has CDR1 SGDLS and CDR2 YYNGEE. The CDR3 nucleotides are TGTGCCAGCAGCTTGCGACAGGGAATAGGGGGCTACACCTTC. Protein product: CASSLRQGIGGYTF.

V gene TRBV14 combines with J gene TRBJ2-5; D may be TRBD2 (5 bases). Trimming took off 4 bases at V and 0 bases at J, with 12 bases between the two ends. Germline CDR1 SGHDN, CDR2 FVKESK. The CDR3 runs to 15 residues. This chain's CDR3 is CASSLIGGYQETQYF. The CDR3 bases are TGTGCCAGCAGCCTCATCGGAGGATACCAAGAGACCCAGTACTTC.

The chain links TRBV7-2 to TRBJ1-2, with 7 positions matching TRBD1. V shed 2 bases and J 7 bases; nucleotides not matched to a gene: 13. The germline V gene has CDR1 SGHTA and CDR2 FQGNSA. This CDR3 contains 16 residues. The CDR3, as DNA: TGTGCCAGCAGCTTATCTTCGAGTGAGGGGGCAGGTGGCTACACCTTC. Amino acids: CASSLSSSEGAGGYTF.

The chain couples TRBV6-6 to TRBJ1-2, with D possibly matching TRBD1 (6 bases). CDR3 length: 11 residues. Trimming took off 6 bases at V and 7 bases at J, with 9 bases between the two ends. CDR1 is MNHNY, CDR2 SVGAGI, per germline (reference sequence). The CDR3 region is CASSIGGGYTF. The CDR3 DNA sequence: TGTGCCAGCAGCATAGGGGGTGGCTACACCTTC.

This chain links TRBV5-4 with TRBJ1-3; 9 nucleotides line up with TRBD1. The V gene's germline CDR1 is SGHNT and CDR2 YYREEE (reference sequence). The CDR3 consists of 16 residues. Trimming cost V 7 bases and J 3 bases; bases outside gene matches: 11. The CDR3 nucleotides are TGTGCCAGCTGGGATCCGGGACAGGGCCTTGGAAACACCATATATTTT. It yields the protein CASWDPGQGLGNTIYF. The full variable domain, in which reference TRBV5-4 and TRBJ1-3 provide the parts outside the CDR3, is ETGVTQSPTHLIKTRGQQVTLRCSSQSGHNTVSWYQQALGQGPQFIFQYYREEENGRGNFPPRFSGLQFPNYSSELNVNALELDDSALYLCASWDPGQGLGNTIYFGEGSWLTVV.

This clone showed up just once. The chain joins TRBV11-2 to TRBJ2-2; 9 bases are a match to TRBD2. CDR1 is SGHAT and CDR2 is FQNNGV in the germline V gene. Unmatched junction bases numbered 2, after V lost 2 bases and J lost 7 bases. There are 14 residues in the CDR3. In DNA, the CDR3 is TGTGCCAGCAGCTTACTAGCGGGAAGCGGGGAGCTGTTTTTT. This encodes CASSLLAGSGELFF.

The rearrangement links TRBV9 to TRBJ1-6; 7 bases line up with TRBD1. With 5 bases clipped from V and 7 bases from J, the junction kept 6 bases outside the gene matches. Germline V CDR1 and CDR2: SGDLS, YYNGEE. The CDR3 has 14 amino acids. The DNA of the CDR3 is TGTGCCAGCAGTGAGACAGGGTGGAATTCACCCCTCCACTTT. It specifies CASSETGWNSPLHF.

The chain couples TRBV30 to TRBJ1-3; unclear D gene. The CDR3 loop spans 12 amino acids. CDR1 and CDR2 from the germline V gene are GTSNPN and SVGIG (reference sequence). Trimming pared 8 bases from V and 3 bases from J, leaving 11 bases between. As DNA, the CDR3 is TGTGCCCTGAAGCGGCTTGGAAACACCATATATTTT. Protein sequence: CALKRLGNTIYF.

V usage is TRBV7-9 and J usage is TRBJ1-2; possibly TRBD1 for D (5 bases). V lost 2 bases and J 6 bases, leaving 13 bases between the germline ends. The CDR3 runs 14 residues. CDR1 is SEHNR, CDR2 FQNEAQ, per germline (reference sequence). This CDR3 reads CASSLRGEMDGYTF. CDR3 bases: TGTGCCAGCAGCTTACGGGGGGAGATGGATGGCTACACCTTC.

V gene TRBV7-9 combines with J gene TRBJ2-3, with D perhaps TRBD1 (5 bases). The CDR3 has 14 amino acids. CDR1 SEHNR and CDR2 FQNEAQ come from the germline V gene (reference sequence). Trimming shortened V by 6 bases and J by 2 bases, and 12 bases separated the two germline ends. The CDR3 DNA follows: TGTGCCAGCAGTGGTGGGGCATACACAGATACGCAGTATTTT. Protein: CASSGGAYTDTQYF.

This chain uses TRBV7-9 with TRBJ1-6; D not certain. The CDR3 has 13 residues. Germline V CDR1 and CDR2: SEHNR, FQNEAQ (reference sequence). Trimming pared 2 bases from V and 8 bases from J, leaving 7 bases between. The CDR3 protein is CASSLREDSPLHF. CDR3 nucleotides: TGTGCCAGCAGCTTACGGGAGGATTCACCCCTCCACTTT.

The V and J genes are TRBV13 and TRBJ2-1; TRBD1 aligns across 8 bases. This CDR3 comprises 14 residues. CDR1 and CDR2 from the germline V gene are PRHDT and FYEKMQ (reference sequence). V shed 5 bases and J 9 bases; nucleotides not matched to a gene: 9. The CDR3 DNA is TGTGCCAGCAGCCCGGAACAGGGGGTGAGTGAGCAGTTCTTC. Translated: CASSPEQGVSEQFF. Full variable domain (outside the CDR3, taken from reference TRBV13 and TRBJ2-1): AAGVIQSPRHLIKEKRETATLKCYPIPRHDTVYWYQQGPGQDPQFLISFYEKMQSDKGSIPDRFSAQQFSDYHSELNMSSLELGDSALYFCASSPEQGVSEQFFGPGTRLTVL.

V usage is TRBV6-4 and J usage is TRBJ1-1; 10 positions agree with TRBD1. Germline V gene data show CDR1 as MRHNA and CDR2 as SNTAGT. The CDR3 length is 15 residues. With 0 bases clipped from V and 5 bases from J, the junction kept 3 bases outside the gene matches. CDR3 bases: TGTGCCAGCAGTGACTCGACAGGGGGCAAGACTGAAGCTTTCTTT. It codes for CASSDSTGGKTEAFF.

The V call is TRBV5-8, the J call TRBJ2-2; D unclear. V gave up 2 bases and J gave up 6 bases, with 20 bases separating them. The germline CDR1 and CDR2 sequences are SGHTS and YDEGEE. The CDR3 consists of 17 residues. CDR3: CASSFYSGPSLAGELFF. The CDR3 bases are TGTGCCAGCAGCTTCTACTCGGGTCCTTCCCTCGCCGGGGAGCTGTTTTTT.

The chain joins TRBV18 to TRBJ2-5; D ambiguous. Trimming shortened V by 3 bases and J by 7 bases, and 12 bases separated the two germline ends. Germline CDR1 and CDR2: KGHSH and LQKENI. CDR3 size: 13 residues. Here the CDR3 DNA reads TGTGCCAGCTCACCCCCGAGTTGGGGGACCCAGTACTTC. It translates to CASSPPSWGTQYF.

This chain links TRBV7-8 with TRBJ2-7, with 7 bases aligning to TRBD2. Germline CDR1 and CDR2: SGHVS and FQNEAQ. The V and J ends lost 0 bases and 7 bases, in that order; junction bases with no gene match: 9. This CDR3 spans 15 amino acids. DNA for the CDR3: TGTGCCAGCAGCTTAGCGGGCGGACTAGTAAGGGAGCAGTACTTC. Translation: CASSLAGGLVREQYF.

CDR3 sequence reads: CASSLRPRGQETQYF. CDR3 nucleotide sequence: TGTGCCAGCAGCTTACGGCCCAGGGGGCAAGAGACCCAGTACTTC. The chain is built from TRBV7-2 and TRBJ2-5; 7 bases map to TRBD1. CDR3 size: 15 residues. With V trimmed by 2 bases and J by 2 bases, 5 bases remained unmatched. The germline CDR1 and CDR2 sequences are SGHTA and FQGNSA.

The gene calls are TRBV28 and TRBJ2-1; perhaps TRBD2 as D (7 bases). CDR1 and CDR2 from the germline V gene are MDHEN and SYDVKM. The CDR3 totals 19 residues. V lost 2 bases and J lost 0, with 20 bases in between. As DNA, the CDR3 is TGTGCCAGCAGTTTAGGGGGCAGGCTAGCGGATCGCTCCTACAATGAGCAGTTCTTC. This gives the protein CASSLGGRLADRSYNEQFF.

J is TRBJ2-7 and V is TRBV7-2; D gene unclear. V was cut by 1 base and J by 5 bases, with 15 bases left in between. CDR3 length: 15 amino acids. CDR1 and CDR2 (germline): SGHTA, FQGNSA. In nucleotides, the CDR3 is TGTGCCAGCAGCTTAGGTGTCTACAGATTCAACGAGCAGTACTTC. Translation: CASSLGVYRFNEQYF.

The chain combines TRBV5-1 with TRBJ2-5, with 9 bases fitting TRBD2. This CDR3 is 15 amino acids long. The V gene end was trimmed by 4 bases and the J gene end by 4 bases; junction bases not matched to a gene: 8. CDR1 is SGHRS and CDR2 is YFSETQ in the germline V gene. The CDR3 sequence: CASSRVLAGPETQYF. Written as DNA, the CDR3 is TGCGCCAGCAGCAGGGTGCTAGCGGGGCCAGAGACCCAGTACTTC.

The chain is built from TRBV7-8 and TRBJ2-1; TRBD2 agrees at 10 bases. The CDR3 is 15 amino acids. V was pared by 5 bases and J by 8 bases, with 9 bases of the junction left unmatched. Per germline, CDR1 SGHVS and CDR2 FQNEAQ. For the CDR3, the DNA is TGTGCCAGCAGCCAGCGGGAGGGTCCCCTGTATGAGCAGTTCTTC. The encoded protein is CASSQREGPLYEQFF.

The chain recombines TRBV27 with TRBJ2-2, with D unresolved. Germline V gene data show CDR1 as MNHEY and CDR2 as SMNVEV (reference sequence). CDR3 length: 12 residues. Trimming pared 5 bases from V and 4 bases from J, leaving 5 bases between. The CDR3 sequence: CASSKGTGELFF. The CDR3 DNA is TGTGCCAGCAGTAAGGGCACCGGGGAGCTGTTTTTT.

In DNA form, the CDR3 reads TGTGCCAGCAGTGAAAGACGGCTCTATGGCTACACCTTC. Encoded protein: CASSERRLYGYTF. The gene calls are TRBV6-1 and TRBJ1-2, with D unresolved. V lost 2 bases, J lost 4 bases, and 8 bases lay in between. From germline, CDR1 is MNHNS and CDR2 SASEGT. The length of the CDR3 is 13 residues.

This clone was seen more than once but under ten times. V gene TRBV7-8 combines with J gene TRBJ2-7, with 13 bases fitting TRBD2. The CDR3 has 19 residues. Germline V gives CDR1 SGHVS, CDR2 FQNEAQ. The J segment lost 0 bases and the V segment lost 5 bases, leaving 13 bases of the junction unmatched. The CDR3 region is CASSPGLAGTYQSSYEQYF. The DNA for the CDR3 is TGTGCCAGCAGCCCGGGACTAGCGGGAACATACCAAAGCTCCTACGAGCAGTACTTC.